This T cell receptor (beta chain) stems from a study of Graves' ophthalmopathy and Graves' hyperthyroidism. Study results and limitations: Blood contained most expanded thyroid clonotypes exceeding 0.001 frequency.

RNA served as the template for amplifying TCR beta CDR3 regions. Scientists carried out first-round RT-PCR using HTBI primers and then a second-round multiplex PCR. Each CDR3 protein is one row after TCRdb ran MiXCR on the multiplex PCR reads. The sample shows 1 million to 1.3 million distinct CDR3 sequences, less than 45% of them seen only once. As regards this clonotype: What it binds is unknown.

Uncontrolled infections, other autoimmune diseases, pregnancy or lactation barred patients from enrollment. It was on clinical symptoms, serum thyroxine, TRAb, thyroid ultrasound and orbital computed tomography that diagnosis relied. Germline V gives CDR1 MGHDK, CDR2 SYGVNS. This CDR3 is 12 amino acids long. Trimming took 1 base from V and 7 from J, leaving 5 bases between them. This chain links TRBV25-1 with TRBJ1-5; D remains ambiguous. The clonotype was recovered from an adult man with Graves' hyperthyroidism. The specimen sequenced was peripheral blood or thyroid tissue (not recorded which). The CDR3: CASSEWRQPQHF. The CDR3 DNA reads TGTGCCAGCAGTGAATGGCGACAGCCCCAGCATTTT.